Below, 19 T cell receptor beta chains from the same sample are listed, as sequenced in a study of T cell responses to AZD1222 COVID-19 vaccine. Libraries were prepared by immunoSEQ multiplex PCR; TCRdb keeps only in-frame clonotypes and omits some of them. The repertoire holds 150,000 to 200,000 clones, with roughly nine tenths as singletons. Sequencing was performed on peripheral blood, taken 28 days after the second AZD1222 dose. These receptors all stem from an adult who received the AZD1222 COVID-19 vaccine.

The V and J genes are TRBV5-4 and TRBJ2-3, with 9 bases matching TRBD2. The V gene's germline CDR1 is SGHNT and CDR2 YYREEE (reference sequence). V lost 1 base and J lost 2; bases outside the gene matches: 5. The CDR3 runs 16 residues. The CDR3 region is CASSLRLAGITDTQYF. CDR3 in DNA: TGTGCCAGCAGCTTGCGTCTAGCGGGGATCACAGATACGCAGTATTTT.

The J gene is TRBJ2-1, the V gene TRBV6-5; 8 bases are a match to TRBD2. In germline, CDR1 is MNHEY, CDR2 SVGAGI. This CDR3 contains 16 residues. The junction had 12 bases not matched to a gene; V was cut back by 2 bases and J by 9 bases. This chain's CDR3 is CASSYHLWTSLGEQFF. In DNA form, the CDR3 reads TGTGCCAGCAGTTACCATCTTTGGACTAGCCTGGGTGAGCAGTTCTTC.

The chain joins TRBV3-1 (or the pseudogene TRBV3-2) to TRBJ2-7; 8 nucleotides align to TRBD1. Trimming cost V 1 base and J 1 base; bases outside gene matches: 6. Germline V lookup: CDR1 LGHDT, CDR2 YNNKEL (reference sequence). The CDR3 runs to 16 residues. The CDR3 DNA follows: TGTGCCAGCAGCCAAGTTTCCGGGACAGGTTCCTACGAGCAGTACTTC. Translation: CASSQVSGTGSYEQYF.

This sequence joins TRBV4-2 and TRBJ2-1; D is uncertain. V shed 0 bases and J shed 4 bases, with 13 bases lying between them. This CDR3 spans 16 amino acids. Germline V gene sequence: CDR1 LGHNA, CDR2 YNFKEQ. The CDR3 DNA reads TGTGCCAGCAGCCAAGACGGAGACACGCTATACAATGAGCAGTTCTTC. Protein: CASSQDGDTLYNEQFF.

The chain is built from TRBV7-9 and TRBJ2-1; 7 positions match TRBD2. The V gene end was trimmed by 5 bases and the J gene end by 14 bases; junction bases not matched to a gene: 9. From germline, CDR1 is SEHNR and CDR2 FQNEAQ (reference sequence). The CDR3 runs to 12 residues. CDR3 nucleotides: TGTGCCAGCAGCAGACCCCCCACTAGCGAGTTCTTC. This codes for CASSRPPTSEFF. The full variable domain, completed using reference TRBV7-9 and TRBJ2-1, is DTGVSQNPRHKITKRGQNVTFRCDPISEHNRLYWYRQTLGQGPEFLTYFQNEAQLEKSRLLSDRFSAERPKGSFSTLEIQRTEQGDSAMYLCASSRPPTSEFFGPGTRLTVL.

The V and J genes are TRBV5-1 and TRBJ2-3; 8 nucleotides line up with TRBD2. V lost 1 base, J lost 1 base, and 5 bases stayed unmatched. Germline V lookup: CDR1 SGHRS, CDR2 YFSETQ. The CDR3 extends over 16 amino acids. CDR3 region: CASSLLGLGRTDTQYF. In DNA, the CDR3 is TGCGCCAGCAGCTTGCTGGGACTAGGGCGCACAGATACGCAGTATTTT.

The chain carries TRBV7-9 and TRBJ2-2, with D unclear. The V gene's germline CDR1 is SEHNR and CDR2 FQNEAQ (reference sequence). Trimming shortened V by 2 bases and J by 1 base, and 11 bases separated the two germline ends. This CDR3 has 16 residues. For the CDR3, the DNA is TGTGCCAGCAGCTTACTGCCAGACGGGAACACCGGGGAGCTGTTTTTT. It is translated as CASSLLPDGNTGELFF.

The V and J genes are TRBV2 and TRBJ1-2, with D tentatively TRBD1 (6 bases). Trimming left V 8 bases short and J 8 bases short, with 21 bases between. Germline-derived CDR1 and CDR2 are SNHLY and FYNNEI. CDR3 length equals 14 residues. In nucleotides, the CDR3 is TGTGCCAGCGGACGGGACAACCCCTGGGAAGGCTACACCTTC. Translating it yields CASGRDNPWEGYTF.

CDR3 nucleotides: TGTGCCAGTAGGCCGTTCACCAGGGCCGCAGCTTTCTTT. Amino acids: CASRPFTRAAAFF. This sequence joins TRBV19 and TRBJ1-1; D may be TRBD1 (5 bases). The CDR3 runs to 13 residues. V lost 6 bases to trimming and J lost 10 bases, with 18 bases between them. The germline V gene has CDR1 LNHDA and CDR2 SQIVND (reference sequence).

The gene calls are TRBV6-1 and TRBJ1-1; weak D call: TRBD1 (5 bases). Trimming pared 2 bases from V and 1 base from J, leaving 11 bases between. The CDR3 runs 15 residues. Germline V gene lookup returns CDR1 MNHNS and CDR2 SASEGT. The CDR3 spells CASSERGYTNTEAFF. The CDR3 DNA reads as TGTGCCAGCAGTGAACGGGGGTATACGAACACTGAAGCTTTCTTT.

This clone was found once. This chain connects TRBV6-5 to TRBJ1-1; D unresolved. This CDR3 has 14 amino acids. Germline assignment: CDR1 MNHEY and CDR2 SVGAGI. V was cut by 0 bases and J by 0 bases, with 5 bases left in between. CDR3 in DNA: TGTGCCAGCAGTTACTCGGTAATGAACACTGAAGCTTTCTTT. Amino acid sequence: CASSYSVMNTEAFF.

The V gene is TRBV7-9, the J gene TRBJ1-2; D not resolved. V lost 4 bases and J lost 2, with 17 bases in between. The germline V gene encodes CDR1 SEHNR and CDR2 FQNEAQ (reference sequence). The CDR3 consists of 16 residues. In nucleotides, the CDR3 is TGTGCCAGCAGCTCCCTCTCCCCCGGGATGAACTATGGCTACACCTTC. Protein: CASSSLSPGMNYGYTF.

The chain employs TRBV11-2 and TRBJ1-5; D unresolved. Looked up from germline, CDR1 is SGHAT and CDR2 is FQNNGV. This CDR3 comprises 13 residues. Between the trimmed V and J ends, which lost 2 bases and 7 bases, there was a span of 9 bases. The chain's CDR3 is CASSLWESQPQHF. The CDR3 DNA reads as TGTGCCAGCAGCTTATGGGAGAGCCAGCCCCAGCATTTT.

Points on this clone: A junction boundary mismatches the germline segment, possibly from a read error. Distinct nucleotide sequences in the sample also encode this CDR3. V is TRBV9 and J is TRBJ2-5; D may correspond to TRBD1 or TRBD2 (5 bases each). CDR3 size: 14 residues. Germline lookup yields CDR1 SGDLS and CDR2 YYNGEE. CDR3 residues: CASSPRERQETQYF. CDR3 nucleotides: TGTGCCAGCAGCCCCAGGGAGAGGCAAGAAACCCAGTACTTC.

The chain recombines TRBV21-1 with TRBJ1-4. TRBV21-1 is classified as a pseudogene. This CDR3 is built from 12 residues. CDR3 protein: CASRKFDEKLFF. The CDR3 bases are TGTGCCAGCAGAAAGTTCGATGAAAAACTGTTTTTT.

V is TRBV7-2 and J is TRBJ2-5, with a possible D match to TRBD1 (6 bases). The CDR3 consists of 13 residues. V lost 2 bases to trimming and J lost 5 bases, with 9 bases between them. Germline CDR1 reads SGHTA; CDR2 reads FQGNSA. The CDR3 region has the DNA TGTGCCAGCAGCTTAACAGGGATGGAGACCCAGTACTTC. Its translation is CASSLTGMETQYF.

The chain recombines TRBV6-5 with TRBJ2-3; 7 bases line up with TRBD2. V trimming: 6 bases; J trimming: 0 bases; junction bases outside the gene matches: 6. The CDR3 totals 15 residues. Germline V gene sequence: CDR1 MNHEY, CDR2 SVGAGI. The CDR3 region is CASRVAGESTDTQYF. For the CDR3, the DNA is TGTGCCAGCAGGGTAGCGGGTGAGAGCACAGATACGCAGTATTTT.

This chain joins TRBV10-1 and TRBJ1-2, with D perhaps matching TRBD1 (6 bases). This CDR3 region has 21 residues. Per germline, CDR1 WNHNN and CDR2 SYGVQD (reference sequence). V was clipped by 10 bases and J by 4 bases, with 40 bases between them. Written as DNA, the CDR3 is TGCGCCATCAAAAATTCCCCCAACTTCGACGTCGCCGACAGGCTAGGCTATGGCTACACCTTC. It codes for CAIKNSPNFDVADRLGYGYTF.

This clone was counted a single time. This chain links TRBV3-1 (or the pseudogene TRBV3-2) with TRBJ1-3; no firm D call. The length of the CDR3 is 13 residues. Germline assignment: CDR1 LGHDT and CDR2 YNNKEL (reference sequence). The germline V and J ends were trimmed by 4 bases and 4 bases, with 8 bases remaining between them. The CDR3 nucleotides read TGTGCCAGCAGCCCCCTTCTAGGAAACACCATATATTTT. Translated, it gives CASSPLLGNTIYF.